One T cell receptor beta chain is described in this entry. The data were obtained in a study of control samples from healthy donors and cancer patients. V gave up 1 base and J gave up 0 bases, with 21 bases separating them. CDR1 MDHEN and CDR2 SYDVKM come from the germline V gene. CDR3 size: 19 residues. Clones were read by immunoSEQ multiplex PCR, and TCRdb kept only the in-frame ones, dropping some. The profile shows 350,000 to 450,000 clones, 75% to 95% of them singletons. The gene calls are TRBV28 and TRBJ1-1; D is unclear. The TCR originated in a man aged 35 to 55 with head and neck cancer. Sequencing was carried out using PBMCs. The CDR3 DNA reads TGTGCCAGCAGTTTATACCTCCGGGGAGACCGGGCCATGAACACTGAAGCTTTCTTT. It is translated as CASSLYLRGDRAMNTEAFF.